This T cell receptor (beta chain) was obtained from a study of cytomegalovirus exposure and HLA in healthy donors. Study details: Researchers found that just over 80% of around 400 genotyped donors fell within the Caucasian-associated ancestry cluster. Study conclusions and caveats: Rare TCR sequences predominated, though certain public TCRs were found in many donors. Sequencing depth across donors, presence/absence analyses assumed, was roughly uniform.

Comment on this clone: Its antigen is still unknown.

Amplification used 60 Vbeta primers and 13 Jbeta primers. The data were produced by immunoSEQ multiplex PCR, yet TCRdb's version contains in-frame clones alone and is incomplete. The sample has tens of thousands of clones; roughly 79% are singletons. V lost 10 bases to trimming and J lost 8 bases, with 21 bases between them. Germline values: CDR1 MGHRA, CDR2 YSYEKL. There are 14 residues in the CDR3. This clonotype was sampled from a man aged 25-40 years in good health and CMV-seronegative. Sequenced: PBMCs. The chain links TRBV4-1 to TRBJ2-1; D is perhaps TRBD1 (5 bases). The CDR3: CATSGAGAIDEQFF. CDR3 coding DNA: TGCGCCACCTCCGGCGCTGGGGCTATCGATGAGCAGTTCTTC.